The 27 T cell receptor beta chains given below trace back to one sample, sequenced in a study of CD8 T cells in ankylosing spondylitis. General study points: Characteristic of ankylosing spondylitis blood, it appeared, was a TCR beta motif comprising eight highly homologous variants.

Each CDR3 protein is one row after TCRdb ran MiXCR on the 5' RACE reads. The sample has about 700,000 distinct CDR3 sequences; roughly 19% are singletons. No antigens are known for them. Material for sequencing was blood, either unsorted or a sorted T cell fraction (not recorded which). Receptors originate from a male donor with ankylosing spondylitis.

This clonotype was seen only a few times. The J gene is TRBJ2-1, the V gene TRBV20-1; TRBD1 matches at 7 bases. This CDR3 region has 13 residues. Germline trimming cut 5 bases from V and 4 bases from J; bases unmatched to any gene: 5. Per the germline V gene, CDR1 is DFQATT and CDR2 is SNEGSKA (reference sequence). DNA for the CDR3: TGCAGTGCTCACCGGGACAGATACAATGAGCAGTTCTTC. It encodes CSAHRDRYNEQFF.

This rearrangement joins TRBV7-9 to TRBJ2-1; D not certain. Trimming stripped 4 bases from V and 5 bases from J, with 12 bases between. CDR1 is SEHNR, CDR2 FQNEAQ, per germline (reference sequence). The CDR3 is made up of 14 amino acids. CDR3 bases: TGTGCCAGCAGCTCACCGGGCCCCAACAATGAGCAGTTCTTC. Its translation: CASSSPGPNNEQFF. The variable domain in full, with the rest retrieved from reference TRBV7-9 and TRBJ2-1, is DTGVSQNPRHKITKRGQNVTFRCDPISEHNRLYWYRQTLGQGPEFLTYFQNEAQLEKSRLLSDRFSAERPKGSFSTLEIQRTEQGDSAMYLCASSSPGPNNEQFFGPGTRLTVL.

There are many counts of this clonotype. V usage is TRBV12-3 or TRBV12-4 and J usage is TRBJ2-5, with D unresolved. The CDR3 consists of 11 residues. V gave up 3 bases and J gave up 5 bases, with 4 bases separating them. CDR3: CASSLYETQYF. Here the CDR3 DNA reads TGTGCCAGCAGTTTGTATGAGACCCAGTACTTC.

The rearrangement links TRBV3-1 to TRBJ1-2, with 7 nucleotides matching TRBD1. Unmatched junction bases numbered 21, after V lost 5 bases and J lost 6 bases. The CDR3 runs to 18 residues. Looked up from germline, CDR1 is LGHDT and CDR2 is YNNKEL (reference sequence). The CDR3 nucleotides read TGTGCCAGCAGCTTCCGGGACAGCCCGCGAGGGGGGTCCGATGGCTACACCTTC. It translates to CASSFRDSPRGGSDGYTF.

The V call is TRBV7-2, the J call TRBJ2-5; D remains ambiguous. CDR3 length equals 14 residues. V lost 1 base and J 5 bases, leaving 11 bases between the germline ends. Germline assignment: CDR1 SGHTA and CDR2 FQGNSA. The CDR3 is CASSLGIGWETQYF. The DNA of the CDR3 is TGTGCCAGCAGCTTAGGCATAGGTTGGGAGACCCAGTACTTC. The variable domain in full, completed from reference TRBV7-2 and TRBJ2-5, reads GAGVSQSPSNKVTEKGKDVELRCDPISGHTALYWYRQSLGQGLEFLIYFQGNSAPDKSGLPSDRFSAERTGGSVSTLTIQRTQQEDSAVYLCASSLGIGWETQYFGPGTRLLVL.

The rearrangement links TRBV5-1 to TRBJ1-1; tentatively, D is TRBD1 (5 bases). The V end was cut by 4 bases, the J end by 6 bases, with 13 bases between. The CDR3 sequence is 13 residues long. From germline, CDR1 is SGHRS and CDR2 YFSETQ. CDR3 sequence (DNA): TGCGCCAGCAGCAGAGGGGTTCGCGCTGAAGCTTTCTTT. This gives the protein CASSRGVRAEAFF.

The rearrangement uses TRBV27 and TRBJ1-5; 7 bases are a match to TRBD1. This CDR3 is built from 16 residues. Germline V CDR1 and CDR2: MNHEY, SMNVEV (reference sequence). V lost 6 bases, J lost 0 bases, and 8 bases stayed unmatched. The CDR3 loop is CASSPRGTVSNQPQHF. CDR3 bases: TGTGCCAGCAGCCCCAGGGGGACAGTTAGCAATCAGCCCCAGCATTTT.

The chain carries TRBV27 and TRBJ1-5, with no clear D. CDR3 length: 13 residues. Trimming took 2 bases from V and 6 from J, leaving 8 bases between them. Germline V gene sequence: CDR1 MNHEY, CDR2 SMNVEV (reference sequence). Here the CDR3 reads CASSLGGFQPQHF. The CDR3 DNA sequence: TGTGCCAGCAGTTTAGGAGGGTTTCAGCCCCAGCATTTT.

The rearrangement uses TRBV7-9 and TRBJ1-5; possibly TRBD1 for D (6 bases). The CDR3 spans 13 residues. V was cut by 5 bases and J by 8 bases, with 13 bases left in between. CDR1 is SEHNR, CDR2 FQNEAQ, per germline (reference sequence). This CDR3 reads CASSPTGTEPQHF. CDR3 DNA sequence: TGTGCCAGCAGCCCAACAGGGACGGAGCCCCAGCATTTT.

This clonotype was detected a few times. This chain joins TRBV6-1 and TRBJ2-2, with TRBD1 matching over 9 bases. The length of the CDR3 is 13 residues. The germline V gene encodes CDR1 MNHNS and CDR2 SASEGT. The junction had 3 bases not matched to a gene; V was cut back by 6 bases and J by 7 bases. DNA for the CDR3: TGTGCCAGCAGAAAGACAGGGGGCGGGGAGCTGTTTTTT. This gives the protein CASRKTGGGELFF.

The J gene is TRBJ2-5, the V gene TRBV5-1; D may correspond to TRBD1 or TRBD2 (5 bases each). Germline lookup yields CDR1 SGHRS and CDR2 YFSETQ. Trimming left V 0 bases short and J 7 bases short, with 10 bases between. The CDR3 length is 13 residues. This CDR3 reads CASSLVGEGTQYF. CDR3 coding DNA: TGCGCCAGCAGCTTGGTGGGGGAAGGGACCCAGTACTTC.

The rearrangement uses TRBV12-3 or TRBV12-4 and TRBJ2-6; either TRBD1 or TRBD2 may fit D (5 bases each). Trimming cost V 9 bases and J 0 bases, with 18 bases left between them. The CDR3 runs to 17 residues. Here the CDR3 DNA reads TGTGCCAGTAAGAGAGGGACGATCGTCTCTGGGGCCAACGTCCTGACTTTC. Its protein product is CASKRGTIVSGANVLTF.

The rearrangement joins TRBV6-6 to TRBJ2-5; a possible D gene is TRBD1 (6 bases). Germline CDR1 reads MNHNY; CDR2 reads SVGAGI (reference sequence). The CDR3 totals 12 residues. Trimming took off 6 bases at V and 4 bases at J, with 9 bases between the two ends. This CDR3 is CASRQQGETQYF. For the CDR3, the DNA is TGTGCCAGCAGACAACAGGGAGAGACCCAGTACTTC.

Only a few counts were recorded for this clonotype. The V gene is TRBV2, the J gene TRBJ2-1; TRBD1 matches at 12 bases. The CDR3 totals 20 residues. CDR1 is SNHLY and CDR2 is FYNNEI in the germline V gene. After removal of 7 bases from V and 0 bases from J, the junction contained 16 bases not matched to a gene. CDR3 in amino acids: CASNPYGDRGPFSSYNEQFF. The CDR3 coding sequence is TGTGCCAGCAACCCCTATGGGGACAGGGGGCCATTTAGCTCCTACAATGAGCAGTTCTTC.

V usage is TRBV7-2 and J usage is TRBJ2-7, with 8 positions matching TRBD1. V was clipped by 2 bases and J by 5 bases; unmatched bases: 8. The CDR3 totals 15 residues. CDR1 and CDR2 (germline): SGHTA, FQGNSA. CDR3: CASSLMDRVGNEQYF. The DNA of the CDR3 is TGTGCCAGCAGCTTAATGGACAGGGTCGGGAACGAGCAGTACTTC.

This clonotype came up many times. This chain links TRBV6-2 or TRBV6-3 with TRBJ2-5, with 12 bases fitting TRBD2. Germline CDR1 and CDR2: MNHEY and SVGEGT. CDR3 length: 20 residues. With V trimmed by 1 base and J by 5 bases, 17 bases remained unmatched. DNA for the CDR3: TGTGCCAGCAGTTACTTCAATCCAATCAAGAGGACTAGCGGGGAGGAGACCCAGTACTTC. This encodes CASSYFNPIKRTSGEETQYF.

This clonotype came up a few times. The CDR3 sequence: CASSPTTTGQELGFF. The DNA of the CDR3 is TGTGCCAGCTCACCAACAACCACGGGACAGGAATTAGGATTCTTT. This rearrangement joins TRBV18 to TRBJ1-1; 8 positions agree with TRBD1. The CDR3 spans 15 residues. Germline V gene lookup returns CDR1 KGHSH and CDR2 LQKENI. After removal of 2 bases from V and 14 bases from J, the junction contained 16 bases not matched to a gene.

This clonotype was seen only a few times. In nucleotides, the CDR3 is TGTGCCAGCGGGACTAGCGGGGGGAGCTCCTACAATGAGCAGTTCTTC. This codes for CASGTSGGSSYNEQFF. This rearrangement joins TRBV9 to TRBJ2-1; TRBD2 aligns across 15 bases. The CDR3 is 16 residues long. V lost 7 bases, J lost 0 bases, and 2 bases stayed unmatched. From germline, CDR1 is SGDLS and CDR2 YYNGEE. Looking up the rest from reference TRBV9 and TRBJ2-1 gives the full variable domain: DSGVTQTPKHLITATGQRVTLRCSPRSGDLSVYWYQQSLDQGLQFLIQYYNGEERAKGNILERFSAQQFPDLHSELNLSSLELGDSALYFCASGTSGGSSYNEQFFGPGTRLTVL.

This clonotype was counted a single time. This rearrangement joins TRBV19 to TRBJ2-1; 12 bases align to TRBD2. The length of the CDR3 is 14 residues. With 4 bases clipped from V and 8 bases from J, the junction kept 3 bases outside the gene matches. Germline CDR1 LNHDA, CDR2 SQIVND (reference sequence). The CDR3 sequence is CASSRLAGAHEQFF. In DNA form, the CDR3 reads TGTGCCAGTAGTAGACTAGCGGGAGCCCATGAGCAGTTCTTC.

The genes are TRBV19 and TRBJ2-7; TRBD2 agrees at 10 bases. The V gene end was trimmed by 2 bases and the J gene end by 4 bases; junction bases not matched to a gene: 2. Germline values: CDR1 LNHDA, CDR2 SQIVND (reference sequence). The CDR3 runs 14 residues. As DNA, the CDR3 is TGTGCCAGTAGTATAAGTAGCGGGAGGTACGAGCAGTACTTC. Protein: CASSISSGRYEQYF. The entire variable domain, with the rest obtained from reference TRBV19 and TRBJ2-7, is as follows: DGGITQSPKYLFRKEGQNVTLSCEQNLNHDAMYWYRQDPGQGLRLIYYSQIVNDFQKGDIAEGYSVSREKKESFPLTVTSAQKNPTAFYLCASSISSGRYEQYFGPGTRLTVT.

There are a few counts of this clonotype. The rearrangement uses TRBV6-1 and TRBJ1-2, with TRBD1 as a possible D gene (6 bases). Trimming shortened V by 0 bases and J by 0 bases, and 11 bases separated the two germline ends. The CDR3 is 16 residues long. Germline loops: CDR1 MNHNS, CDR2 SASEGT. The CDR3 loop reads CASSEAWGATNYGYTF. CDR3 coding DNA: TGTGCCAGCAGTGAAGCCTGGGGGGCAACTAACTATGGCTACACCTTC.

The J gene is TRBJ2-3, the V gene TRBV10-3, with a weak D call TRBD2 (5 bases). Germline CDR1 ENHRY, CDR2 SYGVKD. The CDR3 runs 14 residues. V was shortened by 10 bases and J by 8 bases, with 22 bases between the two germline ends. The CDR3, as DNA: TGTGCCACGCAAAATACTAGGGAAGCAGCTACGCAGTATTTT. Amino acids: CATQNTREAATQYF.

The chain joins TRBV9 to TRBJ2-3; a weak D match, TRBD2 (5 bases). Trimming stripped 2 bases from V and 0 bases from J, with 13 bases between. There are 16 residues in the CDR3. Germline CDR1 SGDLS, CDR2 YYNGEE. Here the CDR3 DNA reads TGTGCCAGCAGCGTTTTCGGGGTTTCTAGCACAGATACGCAGTATTTT. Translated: CASSVFGVSSTDTQYF.

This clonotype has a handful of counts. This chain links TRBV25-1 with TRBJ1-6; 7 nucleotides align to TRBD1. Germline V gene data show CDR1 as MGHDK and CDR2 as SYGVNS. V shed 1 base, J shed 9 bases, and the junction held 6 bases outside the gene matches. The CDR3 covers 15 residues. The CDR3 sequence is CASSESTGKASPLHF. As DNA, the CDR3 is TGTGCCAGCAGTGAATCGACAGGGAAGGCTTCACCCCTCCACTTT.

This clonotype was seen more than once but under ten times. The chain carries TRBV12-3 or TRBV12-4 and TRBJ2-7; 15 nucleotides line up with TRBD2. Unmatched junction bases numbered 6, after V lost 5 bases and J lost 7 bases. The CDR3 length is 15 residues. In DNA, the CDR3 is TGTGCCAGCAGTCCGGGACTAGCGGGAGGTTTAGAGCAGTACTTC. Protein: CASSPGLAGGLEQYF.

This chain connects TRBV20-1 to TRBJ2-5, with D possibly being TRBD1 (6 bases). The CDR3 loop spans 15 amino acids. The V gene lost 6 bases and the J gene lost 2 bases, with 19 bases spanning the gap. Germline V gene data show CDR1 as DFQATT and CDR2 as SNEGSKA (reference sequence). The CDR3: CSAREIRTVQETQYF. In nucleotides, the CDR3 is TGCAGTGCGCGAGAAATTAGGACAGTACAAGAGACCCAGTACTTC.

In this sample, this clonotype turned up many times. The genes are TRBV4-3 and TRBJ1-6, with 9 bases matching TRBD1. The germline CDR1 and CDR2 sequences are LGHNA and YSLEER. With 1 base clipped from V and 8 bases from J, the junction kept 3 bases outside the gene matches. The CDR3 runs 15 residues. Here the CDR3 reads CASSQGTGVDSPLHF. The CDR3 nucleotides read TGCGCCAGCAGCCAAGGGACAGGGGTTGATTCACCCCTCCACTTT.